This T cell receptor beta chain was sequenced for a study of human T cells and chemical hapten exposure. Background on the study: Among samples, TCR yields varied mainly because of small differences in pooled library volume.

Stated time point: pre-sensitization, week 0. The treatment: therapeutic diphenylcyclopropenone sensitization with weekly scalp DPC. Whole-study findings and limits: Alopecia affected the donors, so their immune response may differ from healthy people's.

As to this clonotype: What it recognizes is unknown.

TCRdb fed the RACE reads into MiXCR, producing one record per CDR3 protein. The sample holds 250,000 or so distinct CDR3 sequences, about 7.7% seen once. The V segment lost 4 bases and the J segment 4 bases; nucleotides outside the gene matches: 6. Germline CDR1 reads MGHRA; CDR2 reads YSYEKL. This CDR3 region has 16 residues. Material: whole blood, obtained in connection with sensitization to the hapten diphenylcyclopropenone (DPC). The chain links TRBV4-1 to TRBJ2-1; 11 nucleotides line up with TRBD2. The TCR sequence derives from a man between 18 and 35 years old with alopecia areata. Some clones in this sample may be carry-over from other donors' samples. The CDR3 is CASSPPGTSGYNEQFF. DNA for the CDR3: TGCGCCAGCAGCCCCCCCGGGACTAGCGGTTACAATGAGCAGTTCTTC.